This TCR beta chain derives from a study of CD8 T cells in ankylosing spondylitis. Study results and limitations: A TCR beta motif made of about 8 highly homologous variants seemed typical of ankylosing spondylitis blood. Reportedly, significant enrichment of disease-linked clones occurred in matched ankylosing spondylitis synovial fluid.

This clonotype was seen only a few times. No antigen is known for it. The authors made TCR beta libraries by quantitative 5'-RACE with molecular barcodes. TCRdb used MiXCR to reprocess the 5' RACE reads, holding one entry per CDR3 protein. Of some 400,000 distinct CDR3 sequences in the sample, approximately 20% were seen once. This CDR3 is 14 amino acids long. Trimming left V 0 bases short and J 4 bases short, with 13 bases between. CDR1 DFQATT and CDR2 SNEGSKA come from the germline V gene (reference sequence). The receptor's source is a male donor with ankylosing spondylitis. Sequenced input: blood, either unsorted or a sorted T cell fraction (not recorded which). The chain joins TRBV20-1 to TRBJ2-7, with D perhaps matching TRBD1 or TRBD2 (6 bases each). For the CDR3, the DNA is TGCAGTGCTAGAGAGGCGGGACATCGATACGAGCAGTACTTC. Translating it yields CSAREAGHRYEQYF.